These 17 T cell receptor beta chains originate from one sample sequenced in a study of cytomegalovirus exposure and HLA in healthy donors. The PCR made use of 60 Vbeta and 13 Jbeta primers. Sequenced by immunoSEQ multiplex PCR; TCRdb stores in-frame clones only, minus some. Among roughly 100,000 clones listed, about 16% were seen once. The source material was PBMCs. All receptors derive from a female donor in good health and CMV-seronegative.

This sequence joins TRBV4-3 and TRBJ2-2; perhaps TRBD1 as D (6 bases). Trimming pared 3 bases from V and 7 bases from J, leaving 18 bases between. The germline CDR1 and CDR2 sequences are LGHNA and YSLEER. CDR3 size: 16 residues. The CDR3 here is CASSQELRGMSGELFF. The CDR3 DNA reads TGCGCCAGCAGCCAGGAGTTGAGGGGGATGAGCGGGGAGCTGTTTTTT.

This clone has just a few counts. V usage is TRBV5-4 and J usage is TRBJ1-1, with a possible D match to TRBD1 (5 bases). Germline CDR1 is SGHNT and CDR2 is YYREEE (reference sequence). V was trimmed by 3 bases and J by 7 bases, leaving 10 bases between them. The CDR3 spans 12 residues. As DNA, the CDR3 is TGTGCCAGCAGCTCCCAGGGTGGTGAAGCTTTCTTT. Its protein is CASSSQGGEAFF.

This clone occurred a few times. The rearrangement joins TRBV19 to TRBJ2-3; 9 nucleotides match TRBD2. The V gene end was trimmed by 5 bases and the J gene end by 0 bases; junction bases not matched to a gene: 9. In germline, CDR1 is LNHDA, CDR2 SQIVND (reference sequence). This CDR3 spans 17 amino acids. CDR3 protein: CASSDLLSGGSTDTQYF. In nucleotides, the CDR3 is TGTGCCAGTAGTGACCTACTTAGCGGGGGTAGCACAGATACGCAGTATTTT.

J is TRBJ2-7 and V is TRBV18; 10 bases are a match to TRBD1. The V gene's germline CDR1 is KGHSH and CDR2 LQKENI. This CDR3 comprises 14 residues. The V gene end was trimmed by 0 bases and the J gene end by 6 bases; junction bases not matched to a gene: 2. The chain's CDR3 is CASSPPDRGAEQYF. CDR3 sequence (DNA): TGTGCCAGCTCACCACCGGACAGGGGGGCCGAGCAGTACTTC.

The chain recombines TRBV27 with TRBJ1-3; D gene unclear. Per germline, CDR1 MNHEY and CDR2 SMNVEV (reference sequence). The CDR3 sequence is 15 residues long. Deletions cut 5 bases from V and 0 bases from J, with 11 bases between. The CDR3 here is CASSPDGSSGNTIYF. The CDR3 DNA is TGTGCCAGCAGTCCCGACGGGAGCTCTGGAAACACCATATATTTT.

The CDR3 protein is CASSYSNVRGSYEQYF. In DNA form, the CDR3 reads TGTGCCAGCAGTTACTCGAATGTCAGGGGGTCCTACGAGCAGTACTTC. The genes are TRBV6-5 and TRBJ2-7, with TRBD1 matching 7 bases. Germline V gives CDR1 MNHEY, CDR2 SVGAGI. With V trimmed by 0 bases and J by 1 base, 6 bases remained unmatched. The CDR3 consists of 16 residues.

In this sample, this clone turned up a few times. V and J are TRBV15 and TRBJ1-2; 8 nucleotides align to TRBD1. Germline V gene sequence: CDR1 LNHNV, CDR2 YYDKDF (reference sequence). The CDR3 contains 16 residues. The trim removed 1 base at V and 10 bases at J, leaving 14 bases unmatched. The CDR3 DNA follows: TGTGCCACCAGCAGAGGATATAGGACAGGGACTTTCGACTACACCTTC. Its translation is CATSRGYRTGTFDYTF.

The chain combines TRBV10-1 with TRBJ2-1, with D possibly TRBD2 on 6 matching bases. V was shortened by 5 bases and J by 9 bases, with 11 bases between the two germline ends. The CDR3 totals 12 residues. Germline V gives CDR1 WNHNN, CDR2 SYGVQD (reference sequence). CDR3 loop: CASSHSGIEQFF. CDR3 nucleotide sequence: TGCGCCAGCAGTCATAGCGGAATTGAGCAGTTCTTC.

V gene TRBV30 combines with J gene TRBJ2-7, with 9 positions matching TRBD1. V shed 2 bases, J shed 3 bases, and the junction held 8 bases outside the gene matches. The CDR3 contains 15 residues. In germline, CDR1 is GTSNPN, CDR2 SVGIG (reference sequence). The CDR3 here is CAWSSPGTGNYEQYF. The CDR3 region has the DNA TGTGCCTGGAGTTCCCCCGGGACAGGGAACTACGAGCAGTACTTC.

This clone was seen more than once but under ten times. The rearrangement links TRBV11-2 to TRBJ2-6; D is uncertain. The CDR3 length is 14 residues. The germline CDR1 and CDR2 sequences are SGHAT and FQNNGV. V dropped 5 bases and J dropped 0 bases, with 5 bases sitting between them. CDR3 sequence: CASSPYSGANVLTF. The CDR3 nucleotides read TGTGCCAGCAGCCCCTACTCTGGGGCCAACGTCCTGACTTTC.

As regards this clone: Other DNA sequences in this sample translate to the same CDR3. The chain couples TRBV30 to TRBJ2-5; D not resolved. The germline V gene encodes CDR1 GTSNPN and CDR2 SVGIG (reference sequence). This CDR3 is built from 13 residues. Trimming shortened V by 1 base and J by 1 base, and 7 bases separated the two germline ends. The CDR3 DNA sequence: TGTGCCTGGAGTGCAGGTCTCCAAGAGACCCAGTACTTC. Protein sequence: CAWSAGLQETQYF.

The V and J genes are TRBV5-1 and TRBJ2-1; 9 bases are a match to TRBD2. V was pared by 4 bases and J by 8 bases, with 13 bases of the junction left unmatched. The length of the CDR3 is 16 residues. Germline V lookup: CDR1 SGHRS, CDR2 YFSETQ. CDR3 region: CASSQGGTSHLDEQFF. In nucleotides, the CDR3 is TGCGCCAGCAGCCAAGGAGGGACTAGCCATCTCGATGAGCAGTTCTTC.

V and J are TRBV28 and TRBJ1-3, with D possibly matching TRBD1 (5 bases). V was pared by 5 bases and J by 3 bases, with 8 bases between. CDR3 length: 13 amino acids. Germline V gene lookup returns CDR1 MDHEN and CDR2 SYDVKM. CDR3 DNA: TGTGCCAGCAGTCAGGGAAATGGAAACACCATATATTTT. Residues: CASSQGNGNTIYF.

The rearrangement uses TRBV12-5 and TRBJ2-7; TRBD1 matches 7 bases. The CDR3 consists of 14 residues. CDR1 and CDR2 from the germline V gene are LGHNT and FRNRAP. The ends lost 4 bases at V and 4 bases at J; junction bases unmatched: 7. This CDR3 reads CASGSRTGPYEQYF. As DNA, the CDR3 is TGTGCTAGTGGTTCAAGGACAGGTCCTTACGAGCAGTACTTC.

CDR3 loop: CASSAGTGSGEQYF. In nucleotides, the CDR3 is TGTGCCAGCAGCGCCGGGACAGGGTCCGGCGAGCAGTACTTC. This chain uses TRBV11-3 with TRBJ2-7; 9 nucleotides match TRBD1. With V trimmed by 5 bases and J by 6 bases, 8 bases remained unmatched. CDR3 length equals 14 residues. The germline V gene has CDR1 SGHNT and CDR2 YENEEA.

The genes are TRBV9 and TRBJ2-5, with 7 bases aligning to TRBD2. With V trimmed by 0 bases and J by 4 bases, 3 bases remained unmatched. CDR1 is SGDLS and CDR2 is YYNGEE in the germline V gene. The CDR3 totals 14 residues. Here the CDR3 DNA reads TGTGCCAGCAGCGTAGCGGGAGGCTCAGAGACCCAGTACTTC. Protein sequence: CASSVAGGSETQYF.

The chain uses TRBV13 and TRBJ1-4; weak D call: TRBD1 (6 bases). CDR1 is PRHDT, CDR2 FYEKMQ, per germline (reference sequence). V was trimmed by 5 bases and J by 6 bases, leaving 10 bases between them. The CDR3 contains 13 residues. This chain's CDR3 is CASSLRTDEKLFF. CDR3 DNA: TGTGCCAGCAGCCTTCGGACAGATGAAAAACTGTTTTTT.